This T cell receptor beta chain was retrieved from a study of low-dose radiotherapy and immunotherapy resistance in tumors. Study summary: Each patient was administered nivolumab intravenously at 240 mg, which was a flat dose, every two weeks, along with intravenous ipilimumab at 1 mg/kg every six weeks. On cycle 1 day 1, patients started four cycles of oral aspirin 300 mg daily.

The V and J ends lost 5 bases and 9 bases, in that order; junction bases with no gene match: 9. Looked up from germline, CDR1 is MDHEN and CDR2 is SYDVKM. The CDR3 is 15 residues long. This clonotype occurred many times. Specified time point: before trial treatment. First-strand cDNA used TRAV- and TRBV-specific primers, covering alpha and beta chains. PCR amplification of the TCRs was performed with Phusion for approximately 20 PCR cycles, and it relied on a constant-region primer together with a V-primer adapter. mRNA that had been isolated underwent amplification through in vitro transcription. TCRdb reprocessed the reads via MiXCR and lists one record per CDR3 protein. The data show 65,000 to 95,000 distinct CDR3 sequences, with about 19% seen just once and over 4.5% held by the top ten.

Sequences were derived from PBMCs, sampled before treatment. The sequence came from a male donor with prostate cancer. This chain joins TRBV28 and TRBJ2-1; 11 bases line up with TRBD2. The CDR3 nucleotides read TGTGCCAGCAGTCCACAACTAGCGGGAGTTGGTGAGCAGTTCTTC. It specifies CASSPQLAGVGEQFF.